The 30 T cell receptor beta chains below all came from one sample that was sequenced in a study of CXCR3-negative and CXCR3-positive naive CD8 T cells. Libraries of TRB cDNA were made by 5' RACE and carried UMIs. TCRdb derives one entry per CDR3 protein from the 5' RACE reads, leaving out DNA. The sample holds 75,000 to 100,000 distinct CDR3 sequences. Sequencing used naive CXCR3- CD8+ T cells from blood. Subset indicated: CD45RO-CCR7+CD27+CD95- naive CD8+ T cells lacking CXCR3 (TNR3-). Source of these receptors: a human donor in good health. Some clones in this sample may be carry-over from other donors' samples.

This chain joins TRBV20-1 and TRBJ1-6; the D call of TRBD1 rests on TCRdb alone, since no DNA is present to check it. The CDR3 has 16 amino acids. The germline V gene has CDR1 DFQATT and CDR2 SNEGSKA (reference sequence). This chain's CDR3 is CSARDHNRAFDSPLHF.

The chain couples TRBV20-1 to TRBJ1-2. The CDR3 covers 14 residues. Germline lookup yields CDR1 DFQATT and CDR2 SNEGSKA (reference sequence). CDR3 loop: CSAREGDYSRGYTF.

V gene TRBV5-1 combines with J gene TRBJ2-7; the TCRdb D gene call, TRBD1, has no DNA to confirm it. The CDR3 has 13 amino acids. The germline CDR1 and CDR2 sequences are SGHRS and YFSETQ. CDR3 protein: CASSLYGTDEQYF.

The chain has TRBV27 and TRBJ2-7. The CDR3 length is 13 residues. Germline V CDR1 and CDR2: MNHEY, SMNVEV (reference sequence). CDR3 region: CASSLAFAYEQYF.

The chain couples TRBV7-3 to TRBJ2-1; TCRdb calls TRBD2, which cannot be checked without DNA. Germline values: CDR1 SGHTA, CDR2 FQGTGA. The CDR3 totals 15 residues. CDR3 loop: CASSFTSGAYNEQFF.

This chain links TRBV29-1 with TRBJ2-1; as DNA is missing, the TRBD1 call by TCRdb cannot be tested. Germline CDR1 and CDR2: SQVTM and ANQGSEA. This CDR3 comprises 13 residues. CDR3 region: CSVEQGGYNEQFF.

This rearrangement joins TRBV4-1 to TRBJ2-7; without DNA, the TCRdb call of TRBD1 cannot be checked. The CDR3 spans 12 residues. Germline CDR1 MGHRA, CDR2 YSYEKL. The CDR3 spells CASSQGAHEQYF.

Here the CDR3 reads CASSLVSSYNEQFF. The gene calls are TRBV5-1 and TRBJ2-1. Germline assignment: CDR1 SGHRS and CDR2 YFSETQ. This CDR3 has 14 residues.

This CDR3 is CATSREEGFETQYF. The gene calls are TRBV15 and TRBJ2-5; TCRdb proposes TRBD2, but this gene call is untestable without DNA. This CDR3 has 14 amino acids. Germline CDR1 and CDR2: LNHNV and YYDKDF (reference sequence).

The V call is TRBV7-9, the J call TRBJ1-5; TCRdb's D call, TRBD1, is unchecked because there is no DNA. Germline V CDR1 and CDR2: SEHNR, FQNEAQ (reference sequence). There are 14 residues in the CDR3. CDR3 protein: CASSLVGTNQPQHF. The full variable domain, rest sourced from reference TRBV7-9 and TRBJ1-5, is DTGVSQNPRHKITKRGQNVTFRCDPISEHNRLYWYRQTLGQGPEFLTYFQNEAQLEKSRLLSDRFSAERPKGSFSTLEIQRTEQGDSAMYLCASSLVGTNQPQHFGDGTRLSIL.

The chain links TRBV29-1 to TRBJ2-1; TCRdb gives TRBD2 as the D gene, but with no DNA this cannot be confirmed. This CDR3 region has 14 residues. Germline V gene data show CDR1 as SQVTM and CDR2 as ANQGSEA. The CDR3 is CSVDGLAGYNEQFF.

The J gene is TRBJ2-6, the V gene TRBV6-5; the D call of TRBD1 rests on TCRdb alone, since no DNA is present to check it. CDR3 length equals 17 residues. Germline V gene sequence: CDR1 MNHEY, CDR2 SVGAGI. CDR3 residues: CASSYSQGYGGANVLTF.

The CDR3 protein is CSADRDSPYEQYF. The rearrangement uses TRBV29-1 and TRBJ2-7; the D call from TCRdb, TRBD1, cannot be confirmed without DNA. The V gene's germline CDR1 is SQVTM and CDR2 ANQGSEA. The CDR3 extends over 13 amino acids.

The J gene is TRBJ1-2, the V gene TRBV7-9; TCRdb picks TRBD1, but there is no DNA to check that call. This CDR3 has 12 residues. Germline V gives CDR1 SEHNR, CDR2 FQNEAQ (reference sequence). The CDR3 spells CASSSDRDGYTF.

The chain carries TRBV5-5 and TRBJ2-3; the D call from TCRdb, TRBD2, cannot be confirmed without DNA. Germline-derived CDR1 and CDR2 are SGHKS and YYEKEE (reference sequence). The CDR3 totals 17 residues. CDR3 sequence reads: CASSSPRLAGSTDTQYF.

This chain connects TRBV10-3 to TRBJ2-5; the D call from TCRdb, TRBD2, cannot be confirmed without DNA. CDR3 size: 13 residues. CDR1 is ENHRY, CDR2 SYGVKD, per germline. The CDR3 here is CAISELAKETQYF.

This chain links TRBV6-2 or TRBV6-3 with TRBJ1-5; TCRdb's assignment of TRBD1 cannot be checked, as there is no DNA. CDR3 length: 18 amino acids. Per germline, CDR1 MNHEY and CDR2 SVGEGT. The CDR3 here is CASSYSLGSPDPNQPQHF.

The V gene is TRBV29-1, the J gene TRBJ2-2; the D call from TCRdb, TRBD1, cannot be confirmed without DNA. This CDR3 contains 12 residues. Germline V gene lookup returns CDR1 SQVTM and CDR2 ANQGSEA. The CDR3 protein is CSVSGFTGELFF.

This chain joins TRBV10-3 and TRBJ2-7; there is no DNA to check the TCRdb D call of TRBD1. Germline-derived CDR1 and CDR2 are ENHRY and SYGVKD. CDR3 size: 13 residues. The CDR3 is CAINPDGAYEQYF.

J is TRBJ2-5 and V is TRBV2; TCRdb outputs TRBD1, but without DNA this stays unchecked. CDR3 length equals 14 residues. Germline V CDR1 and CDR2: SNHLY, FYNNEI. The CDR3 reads CASINYGSGETQYF.

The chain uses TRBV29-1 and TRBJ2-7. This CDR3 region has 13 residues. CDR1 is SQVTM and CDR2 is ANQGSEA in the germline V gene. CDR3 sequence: CSVATISSYEQYF.

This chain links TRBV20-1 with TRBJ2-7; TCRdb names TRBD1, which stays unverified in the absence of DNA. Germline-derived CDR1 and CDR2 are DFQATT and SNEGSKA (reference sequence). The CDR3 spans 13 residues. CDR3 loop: CSARVRGYYEQYF.

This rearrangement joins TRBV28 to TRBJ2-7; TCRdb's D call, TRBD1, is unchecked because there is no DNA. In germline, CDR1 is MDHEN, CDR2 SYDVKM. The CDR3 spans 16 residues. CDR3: CASSPETGLVSYEQYF.

The CDR3 is CACRGPIRYEQYF. The V gene is TRBV12-3 or TRBV12-4, the J gene TRBJ2-7; without DNA, the TCRdb call of TRBD1 cannot be checked. The CDR3 length is 13 residues.

The chain's CDR3 is CASSYSGQGPYNEQFF. V gene TRBV6-5 combines with J gene TRBJ2-1; as DNA is missing, the TRBD1 call by TCRdb cannot be tested. Germline V gene data show CDR1 as MNHEY and CDR2 as SVGAGI. The CDR3 is 16 amino acids.

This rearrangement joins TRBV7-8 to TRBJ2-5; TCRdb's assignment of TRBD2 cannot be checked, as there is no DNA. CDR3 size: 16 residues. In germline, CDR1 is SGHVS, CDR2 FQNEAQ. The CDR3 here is CASSLPAAGTQETQYF.

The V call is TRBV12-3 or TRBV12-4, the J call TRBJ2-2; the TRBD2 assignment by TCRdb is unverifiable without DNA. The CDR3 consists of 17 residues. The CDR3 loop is CASSLSTTRSDTGELFF.

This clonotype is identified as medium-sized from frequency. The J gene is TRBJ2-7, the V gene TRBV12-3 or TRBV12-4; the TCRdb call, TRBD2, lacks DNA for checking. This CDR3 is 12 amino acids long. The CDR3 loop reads CASKAGRYEQYF.

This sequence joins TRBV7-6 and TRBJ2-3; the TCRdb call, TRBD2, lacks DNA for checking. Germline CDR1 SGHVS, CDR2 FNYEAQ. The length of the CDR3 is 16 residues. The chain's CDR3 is CASSLFVRELGDTQYF.

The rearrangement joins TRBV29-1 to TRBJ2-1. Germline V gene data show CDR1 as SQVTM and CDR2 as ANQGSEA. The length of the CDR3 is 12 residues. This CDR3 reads CSIIRSYNEQFF.